Listed here are 12 T cell receptor beta chains from one sample, sequenced in a study of cytomegalovirus exposure and HLA in healthy donors. Repertoires were generated with immunoSEQ multiplex PCR, while TCRdb's copy carries only in-frame clones and drops some. Among over 200,000 clones listed, 83% were seen once. What was sequenced was PBMCs. Every receptor here comes from a woman younger than 30 in good health and CMV-seronegative.

The chain recombines TRBV2 with TRBJ1-1, with TRBD1 matching over 7 bases. The CDR3 has 14 residues. The germline CDR1 and CDR2 sequences are SNHLY and FYNNEI. Trimming took 6 bases from V and 1 from J; bases not matched to a gene: 5. CDR3 protein: CASREDRRNTEAFF. The CDR3 DNA reads as TGTGCCAGCAGAGAGGACAGGAGGAACACTGAAGCTTTCTTT.

The CDR3 sequence: CASSPHQESGELFF. The CDR3 DNA reads TGTGCCAGCAGCCCCCATCAGGAGTCCGGGGAGCTGTTTTTT. The rearrangement links TRBV9 to TRBJ2-2, with D unclear. The CDR3 loop spans 14 amino acids. V lost 4 bases and J 6 bases, leaving 13 bases between the germline ends. Per the germline V gene, CDR1 is SGDLS and CDR2 is YYNGEE.

V is TRBV9 and J is TRBJ1-2, with D possibly TRBD1 on 6 matching bases. This CDR3 spans 16 amino acids. CDR1 SGDLS and CDR2 YYNGEE come from the germline V gene. With 3 bases removed from V and 4 bases from J, the gap between germline ends came to 19 bases. CDR3 nucleotides: TGTGCCAGCAGCGCCGCCGGGGGCAGGTGGAGCTATGGCTACACCTTC. Its translation is CASSAAGGRWSYGYTF. Full variable domain (outside the CDR3, taken from reference TRBV9 and TRBJ1-2): DSGVTQTPKHLITATGQRVTLRCSPRSGDLSVYWYQQSLDQGLQFLIQYYNGEERAKGNILERFSAQQFPDLHSELNLSSLELGDSALYFCASSAAGGRWSYGYTFGSGTRLTVV.

The J gene is TRBJ2-2, the V gene TRBV28; the match to TRBD2 covers 9 bases. The CDR3 runs to 18 residues. Unmatched junction bases numbered 18, after V lost 6 bases and J lost 7 bases. Germline values: CDR1 MDHEN, CDR2 SYDVKM. In DNA form, the CDR3 reads TGTGCCAGCAGCCCCCTCTCGGAGCAGCGGGAGGTAGGCGGGGAGCTGTTTTTT. The encoded protein is CASSPLSEQREVGGELFF.

V is TRBV5-1 and J is TRBJ2-7, with no clear D. V lost 1 base to trimming and J lost 1 base, with 12 bases between them. Germline V lookup: CDR1 SGHRS, CDR2 YFSETQ. The CDR3 length is 15 residues. CDR3 bases: TGCGCCAGCAGCTTGAGACCGGACGGATCCTACGAGCAGTACTTC. This codes for CASSLRPDGSYEQYF.

This chain connects TRBV4-1 to TRBJ2-6; 7 positions match TRBD1. The CDR3 contains 17 residues. Germline-derived CDR1 and CDR2 are MGHRA and YSYEKL. The trim removed 4 bases at V and 4 bases at J, leaving 10 bases unmatched. CDR3 in DNA: TGCGCCAGCAGCCGGGGGACAGTAGGGAAAGGGGCCAACGTCCTGACTTTC. This sequence encodes CASSRGTVGKGANVLTF.

The chain is built from TRBV7-3 and TRBJ2-5, with 14 bases lining up with TRBD2. V lost 2 bases and J lost 2; bases outside the gene matches: 7. The CDR3 covers 18 residues. From germline, CDR1 is SGHTA and CDR2 FQGTGA. The CDR3 DNA follows: TGTGCCAGCAGCTTATCGGGGACTAGCGGGAGCAAACAAGAGACCCAGTACTTC. Translating it yields CASSLSGTSGSKQETQYF.

This clone showed up just once. J is TRBJ2-6 and V is TRBV30; tentative D call: TRBD1 (6 bases). Per germline, CDR1 GTSNPN and CDR2 SVGIG (reference sequence). The CDR3 spans 13 residues. V was trimmed by 4 bases and J by 2 bases, leaving 6 bases between them. The CDR3 reads CAWTGAGANVLTF. The CDR3, as DNA: TGTGCCTGGACAGGGGCTGGGGCCAACGTCCTGACTTTC.

The genes are TRBV19 and TRBJ1-5; perhaps TRBD1 as D (6 bases). The CDR3 contains 14 residues. CDR1 and CDR2 (germline): LNHDA, SQIVND (reference sequence). The germline V and J ends were trimmed by 4 bases and 3 bases, with 10 bases remaining between them. CDR3 nucleotide sequence: TGTGCCAGTAGTACCGGGACACCCAATCAGCCCCAGCATTTT. Amino acids: CASSTGTPNQPQHF. Drawing the rest from reference TRBV19 and TRBJ1-5, the complete variable domain is DGGITQSPKYLFRKEGQNVTLSCEQNLNHDAMYWYRQDPGQGLRLIYYSQIVNDFQKGDIAEGYSVSREKKESFPLTVTSAQKNPTAFYLCASSTGTPNQPQHFGDGTRLSIL.

This sequence joins TRBV6-1 and TRBJ1-2, with no clear D. CDR1 and CDR2 from the germline V gene are MNHNS and SASEGT. CDR3 length: 15 residues. V was cut by 1 base and J by 0 bases, with 9 bases left in between. The CDR3 nucleotides read TGTGCCAGCAGTGAAGGGCGCTCTACTAACTATGGCTACACCTTC. Translated: CASSEGRSTNYGYTF.

V and J are TRBV4-1 and TRBJ1-3; the match to TRBD1 covers 7 bases. V lost 4 bases, J lost 1 base, and 7 bases stayed unmatched. Germline V lookup: CDR1 MGHRA, CDR2 YSYEKL. The CDR3 is 16 residues long. CDR3 sequence (DNA): TGCGCCAGCAGCCTAGACAGGGTGGTTTCTGGAAACACCATATATTTT. Protein sequence: CASSLDRVVSGNTIYF.

V usage is TRBV6-1 and J usage is TRBJ2-5, with D perhaps matching TRBD1 or TRBD2 (5 bases each). V shed 7 bases and J shed 4 bases, with 10 bases lying between them. The CDR3 extends over 12 amino acids. Germline CDR1 MNHNS, CDR2 SASEGT. This chain's CDR3 is CASIFGAETQYF. The DNA of the CDR3 is TGTGCCAGCATATTCGGGGCAGAGACCCAGTACTTC.